This is a list of T cell receptor beta chains from one sample in a study of blood T cell repertoires in COVID-19. Data came from immunoSEQ multiplex PCR; TCRdb stores just in-frame clones and leaves some out. This table holds under 250,000 clones, roughly 90% found once. The specimen was PBMCs or T cells enriched from blood (not recorded which). The receptor set was obtained from a woman younger than 45 with acute COVID-19. CDR3s include the opening cysteine and the closing phenylalanine or tryptophan. The D gene is left open where the match is weak. Clone sizes are given selectively: once, few, many, or a class where the clone is expanded.

j_call: TRBJ2-3
clone_size: -
d_call: TRBD2
v_call: TRBV7-6
cdr3_aa: CASSIGLADSTDTQYF
cdr3_nt: TGTGCCAGCAGCATCGGACTAGCGGATAGCACAGATACGCAGTATTTT

j_call: TRBJ2-7
clone_size: medium-sized
d_call: TRBD2
v_call: TRBV29-1
cdr3_aa: CSVDGLAGAYEQYF
cdr3_nt: TGCAGCGTTGATGGGTTAGCGGGAGCCTACGAGCAGTACTTC

j_call: TRBJ1-5
clone_size: -
d_call: TRBD1
v_call: TRBV28
cdr3_aa: CASSLPRQGTYSNQPQHF
cdr3_nt: TGTGCCAGCAGTTTACCCCGACAGGGGACTTATAGCAATCAGCCCCAGCATTTT

j_call: TRBJ1-3
clone_size: once
d_call: -
v_call: TRBV5-4
cdr3_aa: CASSLDQGFSGNTIYF
cdr3_nt: TGTGCCAGCAGCTTGGATCAGGGGTTCTCTGGAAACACCATATATTTT

j_call: TRBJ1-2
clone_size: -
d_call: TRBD1
v_call: TRBV19
cdr3_aa: CASSIGAGTGGNSGYGYTF
cdr3_nt: TGTGCCAGTAGTATAGGGGCCGGGACAGGGGGCAATTCGGGCTATGGCTACACCTTC

j_call: TRBJ2-7
clone_size: -
d_call: -
v_call: TRBV11-2
cdr3_aa: CASSFPRTAHEQYF
cdr3_nt: TGTGCCAGCAGCTTCCCAAGGACAGCGCACGAGCAGTACTTC

j_call: TRBJ1-2
clone_size: -
d_call: TRBD1
v_call: TRBV2
cdr3_aa: CASTGTGKENGYTF
cdr3_nt: TGTGCCAGCACAGGGACAGGGAAGGAGAATGGCTACACCTTC

j_call: TRBJ2-7
clone_size: -
d_call: TRBD1
v_call: TRBV29-1
cdr3_aa: CSVKRDRGSYEQYF
cdr3_nt: TGCAGCGTAAAACGGGACAGGGGATCCTACGAGCAGTACTTC

j_call: TRBJ2-2
clone_size: -
d_call: TRBD1
v_call: TRBV5-1
cdr3_aa: CASSPGQGNTGELFF
cdr3_nt: TGCGCCAGCAGCCCGGGACAGGGGAACACCGGGGAGCTGTTTTTT

j_call: TRBJ1-1
clone_size: -
d_call: TRBD1
v_call: TRBV7-9
cdr3_aa: CASNHRQGGQETEAFF
cdr3_nt: TGTGCCAGCAACCACCGACAGGGCGGGCAGGAAACTGAAGCTTTCTTT

j_call: TRBJ1-4
clone_size: -
d_call: -
v_call: TRBV10-3
cdr3_aa: CAISETGDEKLFF
cdr3_nt: TGTGCCATCAGTGAGACCGGAGATGAAAAACTGTTTTTT

j_call: TRBJ2-6
clone_size: -
d_call: TRBD2
v_call: TRBV5-1
cdr3_aa: CASSSGGLTGANVLTF
cdr3_nt: TGCGCCAGCAGCTCGGGGGGGCTAACTGGGGCCAACGTCCTGACTTTC

j_call: TRBJ1-6
clone_size: -
d_call: -
v_call: TRBV7-8
cdr3_aa: CASCPSGSGSSYNSPLHF
cdr3_nt: TGTGCCAGCTGCCCCAGCGGGAGTGGTAGCTCCTATAATTCACCCCTCCACTTT

j_call: TRBJ2-2
clone_size: -
d_call: -
v_call: TRBV9
cdr3_aa: CASSPANTGELFF
cdr3_nt: TGTGCCAGCAGTCCCGCGAACACCGGGGAGCTGTTTTTT

j_call: TRBJ1-4
clone_size: -
d_call: -
v_call: TRBV5-1
cdr3_aa: CASSLGKGINEKLFF
cdr3_nt: TGCGCCAGCAGCCTGGGAAAGGGGATTAATGAAAAACTGTTTTTT

j_call: TRBJ2-7
clone_size: -
d_call: TRBD1
v_call: TRBV14
cdr3_aa: CASSQDWTGVSYEQYF
cdr3_nt: TGTGCCAGCAGCCAAGACTGGACAGGGGTCTCCTACGAGCAGTACTTC

j_call: TRBJ1-1
clone_size: few
d_call: TRBD1
v_call: TRBV2
cdr3_aa: CASSLGQGGNTEAFF
cdr3_nt: TGTGCCAGCAGTCTGGGACAGGGGGGGAACACTGAAGCTTTCTTT

j_call: TRBJ2-7
clone_size: -
d_call: -
v_call: TRBV5-6
cdr3_aa: CASSLAVSYEQYF
cdr3_nt: TGTGCCAGCAGCTTGGCAGTTTCCTACGAGCAGTACTTC

j_call: TRBJ2-3
clone_size: -
d_call: -
v_call: TRBV5-1
cdr3_aa: CASSRGSADTQYF
cdr3_nt: TGCGCCAGCAGCCGGGGGTCCGCAGATACGCAGTATTTT

j_call: TRBJ1-5
clone_size: -
d_call: -
v_call: TRBV21-1
cdr3_aa: CASSTPALSGTGARNQPQHF
cdr3_nt: TGTGCCAGCAGCACTCCAGCTTTATCCGGGACAGGGGCTCGGAATCAGCCCCAGCATTTT

j_call: TRBJ2-2
clone_size: -
d_call: TRBD1
v_call: TRBV27
cdr3_aa: CASSLRGTGANTGELFF
cdr3_nt: TGTGCCAGCAGTTTAAGAGGGACAGGGGCGAACACCGGGGAGCTGTTTTTT

j_call: TRBJ1-2
clone_size: -
d_call: TRBD1
v_call: TRBV12-3/TRBV12-4
cdr3_aa: CASSLDREYGYTF
cdr3_nt: TGTGCCAGCAGTTTGGACAGGGAATATGGCTACACCTTC

j_call: TRBJ1-2
clone_size: -
d_call: TRBD1
v_call: TRBV6-5
cdr3_aa: CASSYTGTGRDYGYTF
cdr3_nt: TGTGCCAGCAGTTACACAGGGACAGGGCGGGACTATGGCTACACCTTC

j_call: TRBJ2-7
clone_size: -
d_call: TRBD2
v_call: TRBV6-5
cdr3_aa: CASNPRGGTYEQYF
cdr3_nt: TGTGCCAGCAACCCCCGGGGGGGGACCTACGAGCAGTACTTC

j_call: TRBJ2-3
clone_size: -
d_call: TRBD2
v_call: TRBV12-5
cdr3_aa: CASGPSGGYTFSTDTQYF
cdr3_nt: TGTGCTAGTGGACCCAGCGGGGGATACACTTTTAGCACAGATACGCAGTATTTT

j_call: TRBJ1-5
clone_size: -
d_call: -
v_call: TRBV15
cdr3_aa: CATSTPSVSGVGQPQHF
cdr3_nt: TGTGCCACCAGCACTCCATCCGTCTCAGGGGTCGGTCAGCCCCAGCATTTT

j_call: TRBJ1-2
clone_size: -
d_call: TRBD1
v_call: TRBV28
cdr3_aa: CASSQQGPYGYTF
cdr3_nt: TGTGCCAGCAGTCAACAGGGGCCCTATGGCTACACCTTC

j_call: TRBJ2-7
clone_size: -
d_call: -
v_call: TRBV19
cdr3_aa: CASRDIRSSYEQYF
cdr3_nt: TGTGCCAGTAGGGACATTAGGAGCTCCTACGAGCAGTACTTC

j_call: TRBJ2-7
clone_size: few
d_call: -
v_call: TRBV29-1
cdr3_aa: CSVTNRYEQYF
cdr3_nt: TGCAGCGTAACGAACAGATACGAGCAGTACTTC

j_call: TRBJ2-1
clone_size: -
d_call: TRBD1
v_call: TRBV5-8
cdr3_aa: CASSSGPGQGRYNEQFF
cdr3_nt: TGTGCCAGCAGCTCAGGACCGGGACAGGGTCGATACAATGAGCAGTTCTTC

j_call: TRBJ1-1
clone_size: -
d_call: -
v_call: TRBV7-8
cdr3_aa: CASSTYGGAGTEAFF
cdr3_nt: TGTGCCAGCAGCACATATGGGGGGGCTGGCACTGAAGCTTTCTTT

j_call: TRBJ1-2
clone_size: few
d_call: -
v_call: TRBV6-2/TRBV6-3
cdr3_aa: CASSSAGIQSYGYTF
cdr3_nt: TGTGCCAGCAGTTCGGCCGGGATACAGTCCTATGGCTACACCTTC

j_call: TRBJ1-1
clone_size: -
d_call: -
v_call: TRBV5-1
cdr3_aa: CASSLEGGNTEAFF
cdr3_nt: TGCGCCAGCAGCTTGGAAGGGGGGAACACTGAAGCTTTCTTT

j_call: TRBJ1-5
clone_size: -
d_call: TRBD1
v_call: TRBV19
cdr3_aa: CATFGQGLNQPQHF
cdr3_nt: TGTGCCACCTTCGGACAGGGACTAAATCAGCCCCAGCATTTT

j_call: TRBJ1-1
clone_size: -
d_call: TRBD1
v_call: TRBV6-5
cdr3_aa: CASRQTGGWTEAFF
cdr3_nt: TGTGCCAGCAGACAGACAGGGGGCTGGACTGAAGCTTTCTTT

j_call: TRBJ1-5
clone_size: -
d_call: TRBD1
v_call: TRBV2
cdr3_aa: CASGKQGVEEDQPQHF
cdr3_nt: TGTGCCAGTGGGAAACAGGGGGTCGAGGAGGATCAGCCCCAGCATTTT

j_call: TRBJ1-5
clone_size: once
d_call: TRBD1
v_call: TRBV29-1
cdr3_aa: CSVGTGNSNQPQHF
cdr3_nt: TGCAGCGTTGGGACAGGGAATAGCAATCAGCCCCAGCATTTT

j_call: TRBJ2-1
clone_size: -
d_call: -
v_call: TRBV24-1
cdr3_aa: CATSATPGVKQFF
cdr3_nt: TGTGCCACCAGTGCCACACCAGGGGTGAAGCAGTTCTTC

j_call: TRBJ2-5
clone_size: -
d_call: TRBD1
v_call: TRBV7-9
cdr3_aa: CASSPTRDRGFRETQYF
cdr3_nt: TGTGCCAGCAGCCCTACCCGGGACAGGGGATTCAGGGAGACCCAGTACTTC

j_call: TRBJ1-2
clone_size: -
d_call: TRBD1
v_call: TRBV11-2
cdr3_aa: CASSASGTAYGYTF
cdr3_nt: TGTGCCAGCAGCGCCTCCGGGACAGCGTATGGCTACACCTTC